This passage covers 14 T cell receptor beta chains from one sample sequenced in a study of T cells after yellow fever vaccination. MiXCR was run by TCRdb on the 5' RACE reads, yielding one entry per CDR3 protein. The sample consists of nearly 70,000 distinct CDR3 sequences, approximately 7% of them appearing once. Sequencing was performed on CD8+ T cells sorted from PBMCs, taken roughly 46 days after the first yellow fever vaccination. Receptors were obtained from a man younger than 30 who received the YFV17D yellow fever vaccine.

Regarding this clonotype: Just one base apart from a much larger clone, this may be a read error. This sequence joins TRBV4-1 and TRBJ2-3, with 9 bases lining up with TRBD2. J was trimmed by 9 bases and V by 1 base; bases with no gene match: 11. Per germline, CDR1 MGHRA and CDR2 YSYEKL. There are 16 residues in the CDR3. The CDR3 bases are TGCGCCAGCAGCCAAGTCTGCGGGGGGGCCCAGGACACGCAGTATTTT. Translating gives CASSQVCGGAQDTQYF.

Many counts were recorded for this clonotype. The chain couples TRBV29-1 to TRBJ1-2; D is uncertain. This CDR3 comprises 16 residues. The germline gives CDR1 SQVTM, CDR2 ANQGSEA. V was clipped by 3 bases and J by 5 bases, with 22 bases between them. For the CDR3, the DNA is TGCAGCGTTGAGAGTGAAGAGAATCCTACCCAGTATGGCTACACCTTC. Its protein is CSVESEENPTQYGYTF.

By sample share, this clonotype is medium-sized. J is TRBJ1-2 and V is TRBV28; unclear D gene. The V and J ends lost 3 bases and 8 bases respectively, with 19 bases between them. The CDR3 spans 15 residues. Germline-derived CDR1 and CDR2 are MDHEN and SYDVKM. The CDR3 nucleotides read TGTGCCAGCAGTTTGATCCCCGGTCCGAGTGGCGGCTACACCTTC. Protein product: CASSLIPGPSGGYTF.

This clonotype was seen repeatedly, ten times or more. V usage is TRBV6-5 and J usage is TRBJ1-1; D call uncertain. CDR3 length: 13 amino acids. Trimming removed 2 bases at V and 1 base at J, with 5 bases between. CDR1 MNHEY and CDR2 SVGAGI come from the germline V gene. As DNA, the CDR3 is TGTGCCAGCAGTTACACGAAGAACACTGAAGCTTTCTTT. Translated: CASSYTKNTEAFF.

This clonotype was seen ten or more times. This chain links TRBV4-1 with TRBJ2-1; 10 bases match TRBD2. J gave up 8 bases and V 3 bases, and 7 bases lay outside the gene matches. The CDR3 length is 15 residues. Germline V gives CDR1 MGHRA, CDR2 YSYEKL. CDR3 nucleotides: TGCGCCAGCAGCCACGAGCGGGGGGGCGGGTATGAGCAGTTCTTC. Translated: CASSHERGGGYEQFF.

This clonotype appeared many times. The J gene is TRBJ2-1, the V gene TRBV4-3, with D perhaps TRBD1 (5 bases). V dropped 4 bases and J dropped 0 bases, with 10 bases sitting between them. CDR1 is LGHNA, CDR2 YSLEER, per germline. The CDR3 runs 15 residues. This CDR3 reads CASSRGGSSYNEQFF. DNA of the CDR3: TGCGCCAGCAGCCGGGGCGGCAGCTCCTACAATGAGCAGTTCTTC.

This clonotype appeared many times. V gene TRBV12-3 or TRBV12-4 combines with J gene TRBJ1-1; 10 bases fit TRBD1. After removal of 6 bases from V and 11 bases from J, the junction contained 3 bases not matched to a gene. This CDR3 is 11 amino acids long. CDR3 residues: CASRSDRGAFF. The CDR3 bases are TGTGCCAGCAGATCGGACAGGGGGGCTTTCTTT.

There are many counts of this clonotype. The chain uses TRBV11-1 and TRBJ2-2; 10 nucleotides align to TRBD1. CDR3 length: 20 amino acids. Germline assignment: CDR1 SGHAT and CDR2 FQDESV (reference sequence). V lost 1 base, J lost 3 bases, and 14 bases stayed unmatched. CDR3 sequence reads: CASSLEGTGVLQIDTGELFF. CDR3 sequence (DNA): TGTGCCAGCAGCTTAGAGGGGACAGGGGTCCTCCAAATAGACACCGGGGAGCTGTTTTTT.

This clonotype was recorded a few times. This chain links TRBV30 with TRBJ2-2; no definite D call. The CDR3 consists of 14 residues. The V end lost 4 bases, the J end lost 0 bases, and 9 bases lay between the germline ends. CDR1 and CDR2 (germline): GTSNPN, SVGIG (reference sequence). The CDR3 region has the DNA TGTGCCTGGAATAGGGCTACGAACACCGGGGAGCTGTTTTTT. Protein sequence: CAWNRATNTGELFF.

Ten or more counts support this clonotype. The chain combines TRBV7-9 with TRBJ2-5; D call uncertain. Germline lookup yields CDR1 SEHNR and CDR2 FQNEAQ (reference sequence). Trimming shortened V by 0 bases and J by 1 base, and 6 bases separated the two germline ends. This CDR3 has 14 residues. The CDR3 nucleotides are TGTGCCAGCAGCTTAGCCAGAGGCCAAGAGACCCAGTACTTC. Protein sequence: CASSLARGQETQYF.

This clonotype was seen at least ten times. The chain links TRBV15 to TRBJ1-5; 8 bases agree with TRBD1. With V trimmed by 8 bases and J by 7 bases, 10 bases remained unmatched. Germline values: CDR1 LNHNV, CDR2 YYDKDF (reference sequence). The CDR3 contains 14 residues. The CDR3 region has the DNA TGTGCCACCGGAATGACAGGGGTTGGGCAGCCCCAGCATTTT. The encoded protein is CATGMTGVGQPQHF.

The sample holds a few counts of this clonotype. The chain carries TRBV5-1 and TRBJ2-7; 9 bases match TRBD1. The CDR3 is made up of 13 amino acids. Germline CDR1 SGHRS, CDR2 YFSETQ. V gave up 9 bases and J gave up 2 bases; unmatched junction bases: 6. CDR3 sequence reads: CATRGQGTYEQYF. The CDR3 DNA reads TGCGCCACCCGGGGACAGGGAACCTACGAGCAGTACTTC.

Points on this clonotype: A much larger clone lies one base from this, so it may be a read error. J is TRBJ2-5 and V is TRBV15, with 7 nucleotides matching TRBD1. Germline V gene data show CDR1 as LNHNV and CDR2 as YYDKDF (reference sequence). This CDR3 has 15 residues. The junction had 10 bases not matched to a gene; V was cut back by 7 bases and J by 2 bases. The CDR3 spells CATKPSGGGQETQYF. The CDR3 DNA reads TGTGCCACCAAACCGTCAGGGGGTGGGCAAGAGACCCAGTACTTC.

This clonotype has at least ten counts. V usage is TRBV5-1 and J usage is TRBJ1-6, with 10 bases matching TRBD1. This CDR3 is built from 18 residues. Germline V gives CDR1 SGHRS, CDR2 YFSETQ. J was trimmed by 10 bases and V by 3 bases; bases with no gene match: 16. The DNA for the CDR3 is TGCGCCAGCAGCTCTCGACTGTGGACAGGGGGTGCCGAATCACCCCTCCACTTT. Translating it yields CASSSRLWTGGAESPLHF. The whole variable domain, filled in from reference TRBV5-1 and TRBJ1-6, reads KAGVTQTPRYLIKTRGQQVTLSCSPISGHRSVSWYQQTPGQGLQFLFEYFSETQRNKGNFPGRFSGRQFSNSRSEMNVSTLELGDSALYLCASSSRLWTGGAESPLHFGNGTRLTVT.